These 4 T cell receptor beta chains share one sample of origin, sequenced in a study of CD8+ T cells in alopecia areata. RNA extraction and reverse transcription yielded cDNA as sequencing template. Data came from immunoSEQ multiplex PCR; TCRdb stores just in-frame clones and leaves some out. The repertoire consists of under 130,000 clones, with approximately 84% occurring once and the leading ten covering around 10%. Stated treatment: oral pan-JAK inhibitor, 5-10 mg twice daily. The source was CD8+ T cells sorted from blood, collected at week 34, from a patient treated with tofacitinib. All receptors come from a human donor with alopecia areata.

The gene calls are TRBV6-5 and TRBJ2-5; D is uncertain. CDR1 and CDR2 (germline): MNHEY, SVGAGI. V lost 7 bases to trimming and J lost 3 bases, with 9 bases between them. This CDR3 is 12 amino acids long. This chain's CDR3 is CASIGQEETQYF. The DNA of the CDR3 is TGTGCCAGCATAGGCCAGGAAGAGACCCAGTACTTC.

The gene calls are TRBV4-1 and TRBJ2-4; TRBD2 is a possible D gene (5 bases). This CDR3 is built from 14 residues. From germline, CDR1 is MGHRA and CDR2 YSYEKL. The V end lost 0 bases, the J end lost 7 bases, and 10 bases lay between the germline ends. The CDR3 bases are TGCGCCAGCAGCCAAGAGTGGGGAGAGAACATTCAGTACTTC. This gives the protein CASSQEWGENIQYF.

The gene calls are TRBV11-2 and TRBJ2-7, with TRBD2 identical over 10 bases. The V segment lost 5 bases and the J segment 2 bases; nucleotides outside the gene matches: 9. The CDR3 runs 16 residues. Germline CDR1 and CDR2: SGHAT and FQNNGV. CDR3 residues: CASSQTTSGPAYEQYF. The CDR3 DNA follows: TGTGCCAGCAGCCAAACGACTAGCGGGCCTGCCTACGAGCAGTACTTC.

V is TRBV4-1 and J is TRBJ1-2, with 8 nucleotides matching TRBD1. CDR3 size: 13 residues. The germline CDR1 and CDR2 sequences are MGHRA and YSYEKL. V trimming: 4 bases; J trimming: 4 bases; junction bases outside the gene matches: 2. This CDR3 reads CASSPGGGYGYTF. The CDR3 DNA sequence: TGCGCCAGCAGCCCAGGGGGCGGCTATGGCTACACCTTC.